This entry lists 20 T cell receptor beta chains sequenced from one sample in a study of sequential checkpoint blockade in melanoma. Produced via immunoSEQ multiplex PCR; TCRdb's table is partial and in-frame only. The profile shows some 30,000 clones, 85% to 90% of them singletons. The treatment denotes: randomized to nivolumab then ipilimumab (arm A) or the reverse (arm B). Here the sequenced sample was CD8+ T cells sorted from blood (inferred from file names), taken from a patient given nivolumab and ipilimumab in sequence. Receptor source: a human donor with melanoma.

The J gene is TRBJ1-5, the V gene TRBV6-1, with 11 bases fitting TRBD1. With 3 bases clipped from V and 0 bases from J, the junction kept 7 bases outside the gene matches. The CDR3 runs to 18 residues. Germline V gene lookup returns CDR1 MNHNS and CDR2 SASEGT. This CDR3 reads CASSELGTGGYSNQPQHF. The CDR3 region has the DNA TGTGCCAGCAGTGAGTTGGGGACAGGGGGATATAGCAATCAGCCCCAGCATTTT.

The rearrangement joins TRBV5-6 to TRBJ1-1; D uncertain. CDR1 and CDR2 (germline): SGHDT, YYEEEE. V lost 0 bases to trimming and J lost 5 bases, with 8 bases between them. The CDR3 is 13 amino acids. CDR3 sequence (DNA): TGTGCCAGCAGCTTGGCGGTCAGGACTGAAGCTTTCTTT. It encodes CASSLAVRTEAFF.

A single count supports this clone. V gene TRBV7-6 combines with J gene TRBJ2-1, with D hard to call. The CDR3 totals 15 residues. V was trimmed by 5 bases and J by 4 bases, leaving 15 bases between them. The germline gives CDR1 SGHVS, CDR2 FNYEAQ. The CDR3: CASSTAAFLYNEQFF. The DNA for the CDR3 is TGTGCCAGCAGCACAGCAGCTTTTTTATACAATGAGCAGTTCTTC.

The V call is TRBV6-5, the J call TRBJ2-7; 7 bases map to TRBD1. Germline loops: CDR1 MNHEY, CDR2 SVGAGI. J lost 3 bases, V lost 0 bases, and 2 bases had no gene match. This CDR3 region has 14 residues. CDR3 loop: CASSYSTGNYEQYF. DNA of the CDR3: TGTGCCAGCAGTTACTCGACAGGGAACTACGAGCAGTACTTC.

The rearrangement links TRBV14 to TRBJ1-2, with 7 bases aligning to TRBD1. This CDR3 is 12 amino acids long. Germline CDR1 is SGHDN and CDR2 is FVKESK. The J segment lost 6 bases and the V segment lost 4 bases, leaving 2 bases of the junction unmatched. This CDR3 reads CASSPGQDGYTF. The CDR3 DNA reads TGTGCCAGCAGCCCTGGACAGGATGGCTACACCTTC.

The V call is TRBV13, the J call TRBJ2-7; a possible D gene is TRBD1 (6 bases). The CDR3 is made up of 13 amino acids. V lost 2 bases and J lost 5, with 10 bases in between. CDR1 is PRHDT, CDR2 FYEKMQ, per germline (reference sequence). The CDR3 DNA reads TGTGCCAGCAGCTTAACAGGGTACCACGAGCAGTACGTC. It yields the protein CASSLTGYHEQYV.

The chain uses TRBV7-3 and TRBJ2-2; TRBD1 matches 8 bases. Germline lookup yields CDR1 SGHTA and CDR2 FQGTGA. With V trimmed by 3 bases and J by 5 bases, 2 bases remained unmatched. There are 14 residues in the CDR3. CDR3 sequence reads: CASSFQGATGELFF. The CDR3 DNA sequence: TGTGCCAGCAGCTTCCAGGGGGCAACCGGGGAGCTGTTTTTT.

V usage is TRBV27 and J usage is TRBJ1-5; D is ambiguous. Trimming took 6 bases from V and 2 from J, leaving 5 bases between them. Germline CDR1 is MNHEY and CDR2 is SMNVEV (reference sequence). The CDR3 is 12 amino acids. The CDR3 coding sequence is TGTGCCAGCAGAACGGGCAATCAGCCCCAGCATTTT. Amino acids: CASRTGNQPQHF.

The rearrangement uses TRBV27 and TRBJ2-5; a weak D match, TRBD2 (5 bases). The V end lost 3 bases, the J end lost 2 bases, and 10 bases lay between the germline ends. CDR1 and CDR2 from the germline V gene are MNHEY and SMNVEV (reference sequence). The length of the CDR3 is 14 residues. The CDR3 reads CASSLNGDQETQYF. DNA of the CDR3: TGTGCCAGCAGTTTGAACGGGGATCAAGAGACCCAGTACTTC.

The rearrangement joins TRBV27 to TRBJ1-2; possibly TRBD1 for D (6 bases). The CDR3 covers 14 residues. V lost 1 base and J 8 bases, leaving 14 bases between the germline ends. The V gene's germline CDR1 is MNHEY and CDR2 SMNVEV (reference sequence). The CDR3 is CASSLFGQHGGYTF. CDR3 sequence (DNA): TGTGCCAGCAGTTTATTTGGACAGCACGGGGGCTACACCTTC.

V and J are TRBV4-2 and TRBJ2-7; TRBD2 matches 8 bases. This CDR3 has 16 amino acids. The germline CDR1 and CDR2 sequences are LGHNA and YNFKEQ. Trimming at V came to 1 base and at J to 1 base, leaving 6 bases not matched to a gene. The CDR3 region is CASSQVESGSSYEQYF. Written as DNA, the CDR3 is TGTGCCAGCAGCCAAGTAGAAAGCGGGAGTTCCTACGAGCAGTACTTC.

This clone was seen just once. The chain links TRBV7-9 to TRBJ2-5; 9 positions agree with TRBD2. The J segment lost 2 bases and the V segment lost 6 bases, leaving 19 bases of the junction unmatched. The CDR3 has 19 residues. In germline, CDR1 is SEHNR, CDR2 FQNEAQ (reference sequence). DNA for the CDR3: TGTGCCAGCAGTTATACAGGGTATTGGGCTAGCGGGATACAAGAGACCCAGTACTTC. As protein: CASSYTGYWASGIQETQYF.

This chain joins TRBV27 and TRBJ2-5; a weak D match, TRBD1 (6 bases). CDR1 MNHEY and CDR2 SMNVEV come from the germline V gene (reference sequence). There are 14 residues in the CDR3. V was shortened by 5 bases and J by 4 bases, with 14 bases between the two germline ends. In DNA form, the CDR3 reads TGTGCCAGCAGTGCCGCAACAGGGTTAGAGACCCAGTACTTC. It encodes CASSAATGLETQYF.

CDR3 in amino acids: CASSFLAVHSYEQYF. CDR3 sequence (DNA): TGTGCCAGCAGTTTCCTAGCGGTTCACTCCTACGAGCAGTACTTC. The gene calls are TRBV6-5 and TRBJ2-7; 7 bases fit TRBD2. CDR3 size: 15 residues. Germline V lookup: CDR1 MNHEY, CDR2 SVGAGI. V lost 4 bases, J lost 0 bases, and 6 bases stayed unmatched.

The chain employs TRBV7-2 and TRBJ1-1, with TRBD1 as a possible D gene (5 bases). From germline, CDR1 is SGHTA and CDR2 FQGNSA. The CDR3 spans 11 residues. V gave up 1 base and J gave up 8 bases, with 5 bases separating them. Here the CDR3 DNA reads TGTGCCAGCAGCTTAGAGGGGGAAGCTTTCTTT. Amino acid sequence: CASSLEGEAFF.

V is TRBV2 and J is TRBJ1-6; D perhaps matches TRBD1 (5 bases). Germline V lookup: CDR1 SNHLY, CDR2 FYNNEI. This CDR3 spans 15 amino acids. V was trimmed by 0 bases and J by 4 bases, leaving 7 bases between them. The CDR3 DNA reads TGTGCCAGCAGTGAAGCAGCAGGGTATAATTCACCCCTCCACTTT. Encoded protein: CASSEAAGYNSPLHF.

The V gene is TRBV19, the J gene TRBJ1-5, with D possibly being TRBD1 (5 bases). CDR1 and CDR2 (germline): LNHDA, SQIVND (reference sequence). The CDR3 extends over 15 amino acids. With 1 base removed from V and 3 bases from J, the gap between germline ends came to 10 bases. Here the CDR3 reads CASSIGGGHNQPQHF. Here the CDR3 DNA reads TGTGCCAGTAGTATAGGGGGAGGACACAATCAGCCCCAGCATTTT. Full variable domain (remainder filled in from reference TRBV19 and TRBJ1-5): DGGITQSPKYLFRKEGQNVTLSCEQNLNHDAMYWYRQDPGQGLRLIYYSQIVNDFQKGDIAEGYSVSREKKESFPLTVTSAQKNPTAFYLCASSIGGGHNQPQHFGDGTRLSIL.

The chain links TRBV19 to TRBJ1-5, with 7 bases that match TRBD1. From germline, CDR1 is LNHDA and CDR2 SQIVND (reference sequence). V was clipped by 5 bases and J by 7 bases; unmatched bases: 14. This CDR3 spans 16 amino acids. CDR3 bases: TGTGCCAGTAGTGACATACAGGGGTCTTGGACACAGCCCCAGCATTTT. Its translation: CASSDIQGSWTQPQHF.

This rearrangement joins TRBV25-1 to TRBJ1-5, with a tentative D call TRBD1 (6 bases). The CDR3 consists of 13 residues. The germline CDR1 and CDR2 sequences are MGHDK and SYGVNS. Trimming stripped 7 bases from V and 7 bases from J, with 14 bases between. In DNA form, the CDR3 reads TGTGCCAGCAATGGGGGCCCAGGGCAGCCCCAGCATTTT. Translation: CASNGGPGQPQHF.

CDR3 in amino acids: CASSVRSGGAYNEQFF. CDR3 sequence (DNA): TGTGCCAGCAGCGTGCGTAGCGGGGGGGCCTACAATGAGCAGTTCTTC. The chain combines TRBV9 with TRBJ2-1, with TRBD2 matching over 11 bases. Germline loops: CDR1 SGDLS, CDR2 YYNGEE. The CDR3 is 16 amino acids. With 2 bases clipped from V and 2 bases from J, the junction kept 3 bases outside the gene matches.